The 32 T cell receptor beta chains given below trace back to one sample, sequenced in a study of CD8 T cells in Susac syndrome. Random hexamers were used to reverse transcribe about 0.45 to 1 ug of RNA. Using its own MiXCR run on the immunoSEQ multiplex PCR reads, TCRdb lists one record per CDR3 protein. The sample lists more than 200,000 distinct CDR3 sequences, approximately 90% occurring once. The specimen sequenced was CD8+ T cells from PBMCs. The receptor set was obtained from a human donor with multiple sclerosis.

The chain links TRBV7-9 to TRBJ2-7; the D call may be TRBD1 or TRBD2 (5 bases each). Germline assignment: CDR1 SEHNR and CDR2 FQNEAQ (reference sequence). V was shortened by 2 bases and J by 2 bases, with 13 bases between the two germline ends. The CDR3 runs 15 residues. The CDR3 sequence: CASSLSKGRTYEQYF. CDR3 coding DNA: TGTGCCAGCAGCTTAAGTAAGGGGAGAACCTACGAGCAGTACTTC.

In this sample, this clonotype turned up once. The gene calls are TRBV5-4 and TRBJ2-1; TRBD2 aligns across 9 bases. Trimming at V came to 0 bases and at J to 8 bases, leaving 9 bases not matched to a gene. Germline lookup yields CDR1 SGHNT and CDR2 YYREEE (reference sequence). CDR3 size: 16 residues. CDR3 DNA sequence: TGTGCCAGCAGCTTGGGTTACCTAGCGGGGTGGGATGAGCAGTTCTTC. This gives the protein CASSLGYLAGWDEQFF.

V is TRBV20-1 and J is TRBJ2-7; D is possibly TRBD1 or TRBD2 (5 bases each). CDR1 is DFQATT and CDR2 is SNEGSKA in the germline V gene (reference sequence). V gave up 1 base and J gave up 3 bases, with 16 bases separating them. CDR3 size: 15 residues. The CDR3 DNA reads as TGCAGTGCTAGAGGTTCGGGACGGCCCTTCTACGAGCAGTACTTC. This codes for CSARGSGRPFYEQYF.

This clonotype was counted a single time. The V and J genes are TRBV5-1 and TRBJ1-2; the D gene is possibly TRBD1 (6 bases). In germline, CDR1 is SGHRS, CDR2 YFSETQ. The V and J ends lost 2 bases and 6 bases respectively, with 35 bases between them. This CDR3 is 21 amino acids long. The CDR3 DNA sequence: TGCGCCAGCAGCTTAGAGGGGACACCCGAATCCGCGAGGACAACTTTTGATGGCTACACCTTC. This gives the protein CASSLEGTPESARTTFDGYTF.

The genes are TRBV3-1 and TRBJ1-2; a possible D gene is TRBD1 (5 bases). Germline CDR1 reads LGHDT; CDR2 reads YNNKEL (reference sequence). Trimming removed 0 bases from V and 4 bases from J, with 15 bases in between. The CDR3 loop spans 16 amino acids. The CDR3 bases are TGTGCCAGCAGCCAAGATGTGGGGGAGATGACCTATGGCTACACCTTC. Its protein product is CASSQDVGEMTYGYTF. Filled out from reference TRBV3-1 and TRBJ1-2, the complete variable domain reads DTAVSQTPKYLVTQMGNDKSIKCEQNLGHDTMYWYKQDSKKFLKIMFSYNNKELIINETVPNRFSPKSPDKAHLNLHINSLELGDSAVYFCASSQDVGEMTYGYTFGSGTRLTVV.

This sequence joins TRBV30 and TRBJ2-1, with unresolved D. V was shortened by 8 bases and J by 4 bases, with 12 bases between the two germline ends. CDR1 is GTSNPN and CDR2 is SVGIG in the germline V gene (reference sequence). The CDR3 runs 12 residues. CDR3 in DNA: TGTGCCCAAAGGTTATCGTACAATGAGCAGTTCTTC. As protein: CAQRLSYNEQFF.

The J gene is TRBJ2-1, the V gene TRBV7-2; D is perhaps TRBD1 (6 bases). The germline V and J ends were trimmed by 5 bases and 7 bases, with 15 bases remaining between them. Germline V CDR1 and CDR2: SGHTA, FQGNSA. The CDR3 sequence is 14 residues long. The CDR3 here is CASSLRQVQNEQFF. The CDR3 nucleotides read TGTGCCAGCAGCCTCCGACAGGTACAGAATGAGCAGTTCTTC.

This rearrangement joins TRBV13 to TRBJ2-7; D perhaps matches TRBD1 (5 bases). Trimming left V 3 bases short and J 2 bases short, with 20 bases between. The CDR3 covers 17 residues. The germline gives CDR1 PRHDT, CDR2 FYEKMQ (reference sequence). Here the CDR3 DNA reads TGTGCCAGCAGCTTGGGGCTAGGCAGCCATCCTACCTACGAGCAGTACTTC. It is translated as CASSLGLGSHPTYEQYF.

The chain links TRBV4-3 to TRBJ2-1, with 7 bases lining up with TRBD2. The germline gives CDR1 LGHNA, CDR2 YSLEER. The ends lost 1 base at V and 6 bases at J; junction bases unmatched: 12. The CDR3 contains 17 residues. The CDR3, as DNA: TGCGCCAGCAGCCAAGGACTGGGGGAGGGCCTTGGCAATGAGCAGTTCTTC. It specifies CASSQGLGEGLGNEQFF.

V usage is TRBV2 and J usage is TRBJ1-2; D is undetermined. The CDR3 covers 14 residues. CDR1 and CDR2 (germline): SNHLY, FYNNEI. V was clipped by 8 bases and J by 2 bases, with 15 bases between them. CDR3 loop: CASFLAGRNYGYTF. CDR3 nucleotide sequence: TGTGCCAGCTTTTTGGCTGGGAGAAACTATGGCTACACCTTC.

This clonotype was counted a few times. This sequence joins TRBV6-5 and TRBJ2-5; D is ambiguous. CDR3 length: 11 residues. Trimming removed 2 bases at V and 5 bases at J, with 3 bases between. CDR1 is MNHEY and CDR2 is SVGAGI in the germline V gene. CDR3 bases: TGTGCCAGCAGTTACCGGGAGACCCAGTACTTC. The encoded protein is CASSYRETQYF.

CDR3 nucleotides: TGTGCCAGCAGCGCCGGGACAATCTCTTATGGCTACACCTTC. Translating it yields CASSAGTISYGYTF. V and J are TRBV5-6 and TRBJ1-2; tentatively, D is TRBD1 (6 bases). The CDR3 extends over 14 amino acids. V was pared by 4 bases and J by 5 bases, with 15 bases between. From germline, CDR1 is SGHDT and CDR2 YYEEEE. Variable domain in full (rest from reference TRBV5-6 and TRBJ1-2): DAGVTQSPTHLIKTRGQQVTLRCSPKSGHDTVSWYQQALGQGPQFIFQYYEEEERQRGNFPDRFSGHQFPNYSSELNVNALLLGDSALYLCASSAGTISYGYTFGSGTRLTVV.

This clonotype has only one observation. V usage is TRBV19 and J usage is TRBJ1-1; D gene ambiguous. CDR3 length: 13 residues. The germline V gene encodes CDR1 LNHDA and CDR2 SQIVND (reference sequence). V lost 3 bases and J lost 8, with 13 bases in between. DNA for the CDR3: TGTGCCAGTAGTATTCACCTCCGATCAGAAGCTTTCTTT. This gives the protein CASSIHLRSEAFF.

The chain is built from TRBV5-6 and TRBJ1-2; D is ambiguous. This CDR3 comprises 15 residues. V lost 0 bases to trimming and J lost 2 bases, with 11 bases between them. The germline V gene encodes CDR1 SGHDT and CDR2 YYEEEE. In DNA form, the CDR3 reads TGTGCCAGCAGCTTGGCCCCGCTTCTAAACTATGGCTACACCTTC. As protein: CASSLAPLLNYGYTF.

The genes are TRBV12-3 or TRBV12-4 and TRBJ2-1, with no clear D. Trimming cost V 2 bases and J 2 bases, with 7 bases left between them. This CDR3 is built from 14 residues. CDR3 sequence (DNA): TGTGCCAGCAGTTTATACGGACCCTACAATGAGCAGTTCTTC. It yields the protein CASSLYGPYNEQFF.

This chain links TRBV19 with TRBJ2-7, with 7 bases matching TRBD1. CDR1 LNHDA and CDR2 SQIVND come from the germline V gene (reference sequence). The CDR3 is 14 residues long. The V gene end was trimmed by 4 bases and the J gene end by 6 bases; junction bases not matched to a gene: 9. CDR3 residues: CASSTSGAGGEQYF. In nucleotides, the CDR3 is TGTGCCAGTAGTACCTCTGGGGCAGGGGGCGAGCAGTACTTC.

The genes are TRBV5-4 and TRBJ2-1; D perhaps matches TRBD1 (5 bases). This CDR3 region has 14 residues. Trimming shortened V by 2 bases and J by 7 bases, and 13 bases separated the two germline ends. Germline V CDR1 and CDR2: SGHNT, YYREEE (reference sequence). CDR3 sequence (DNA): TGTGCCAGCAGCTTCAGGGTCGGACCGAATGAGCAGTTCTTC. This encodes CASSFRVGPNEQFF.

The chain is built from TRBV7-3 and TRBJ2-3; 7 bases map to TRBD2. This CDR3 has 17 amino acids. The trim removed 5 bases at V and 2 bases at J, leaving 13 bases unmatched. CDR1 is SGHTA, CDR2 FQGTGA, per germline. This chain's CDR3 is CASSPTPRAGPTDTQYF. DNA of the CDR3: TGTGCCAGCAGCCCAACCCCCCGAGCGGGACCCACAGATACGCAGTATTTT.

V and J are TRBV7-9 and TRBJ1-1, with 8 bases aligning to TRBD1. CDR3 length: 16 amino acids. Trimming cost V 5 bases and J 4 bases; bases outside gene matches: 12. The germline gives CDR1 SEHNR, CDR2 FQNEAQ (reference sequence). The CDR3 bases are TGTGCCAGCAGCCCCAGCCAGGGGGCGTCGGGCACTGAAGCTTTCTTT. Amino acid sequence: CASSPSQGASGTEAFF.

V gene TRBV19 combines with J gene TRBJ2-7; 7 bases are shared with TRBD2. CDR3 length equals 14 residues. Trimming cost V 1 base and J 3 bases; bases outside gene matches: 3. Germline CDR1 and CDR2: LNHDA and SQIVND (reference sequence). CDR3 in amino acids: CASSIGGGGYEQYF. The CDR3 DNA is TGTGCCAGTAGTATAGGGGGCGGGGGCTACGAGCAGTACTTC.

The chain is built from TRBV15 and TRBJ1-5; D not resolved. From germline, CDR1 is LNHNV and CDR2 YYDKDF (reference sequence). This CDR3 spans 15 amino acids. Trimming removed 5 bases from V and 1 base from J, with 12 bases in between. The CDR3 loop reads CATSVGVGSNQPQHF. CDR3 nucleotides: TGTGCCACCAGCGTCGGGGTGGGGAGCAATCAGCCCCAGCATTTT.

This sequence joins TRBV27 and TRBJ2-7; D gene unclear. This CDR3 has 14 residues. Trimming shortened V by 4 bases and J by 5 bases, and 15 bases separated the two germline ends. CDR1 and CDR2 (germline): MNHEY, SMNVEV (reference sequence). CDR3 residues: CASSWLSNRDEQYF. DNA of the CDR3: TGTGCCAGCAGTTGGCTGTCCAACCGCGACGAGCAGTACTTC.

The chain carries TRBV29-1 and TRBJ1-4, with a possible D match to TRBD1 (5 bases). Germline V gives CDR1 SQVTM, CDR2 ANQGSEA. Trimming cost V 8 bases and J 5 bases, with 12 bases left between them. The length of the CDR3 is 12 residues. The CDR3 protein is CSSWGENEKLFF. As DNA, the CDR3 is TGCAGCTCATGGGGGGAGAATGAAAAACTGTTTTTT.

V usage is TRBV25-1 and J usage is TRBJ2-7, with D perhaps TRBD1 (5 bases). This CDR3 region has 16 residues. The V end lost 1 base, the J end lost 2 bases, and 15 bases lay between the germline ends. CDR1 and CDR2 from the germline V gene are MGHDK and SYGVNS. CDR3: CASSESSWQGPYEQYF. The CDR3 DNA reads TGTGCCAGCAGTGAATCGTCTTGGCAGGGTCCCTACGAGCAGTACTTC.

The rearrangement links TRBV12-3 or TRBV12-4 to TRBJ1-1, with D unclear. Trimming took 3 bases from V and 6 from J, leaving 8 bases between them. This CDR3 spans 12 amino acids. The DNA for the CDR3 is TGTGCCAGCAGTTTTCGCCGGCCTGAAGCTTTCTTT. Its protein product is CASSFRRPEAFF.

The chain carries TRBV29-1 and TRBJ2-3, with 10 bases identical to TRBD2. The length of the CDR3 is 18 residues. Germline V gene data show CDR1 as SQVTM and CDR2 as ANQGSEA. After removal of 1 base from V and 6 bases from J, the junction contained 16 bases not matched to a gene. CDR3 residues: CSVEGAGGPNILVDTQYF. As DNA, the CDR3 is TGCAGCGTTGAAGGAGCGGGAGGGCCGAATATCCTCGTGGATACGCAGTATTTT.

The rearrangement joins TRBV4-2 to TRBJ1-3; no firm D call. The germline V and J ends were trimmed by 0 bases and 4 bases, with 4 bases remaining between them. The CDR3 spans 13 residues. The germline V gene has CDR1 LGHNA and CDR2 YNFKEQ. This chain's CDR3 is CASSQDRGNTIYF. The DNA of the CDR3 is TGTGCCAGCAGCCAAGACAGAGGAAACACCATATATTTT.

The chain combines TRBV5-1 with TRBJ2-1; the match to TRBD1 covers 7 bases. The junction had 9 bases not matched to a gene; V was cut back by 6 bases and J by 6 bases. The CDR3 has 14 amino acids. The germline gives CDR1 SGHRS, CDR2 YFSETQ. The CDR3 is CASTLRQGGNEQFF. The CDR3 nucleotides are TGCGCCAGCACCCTCCGACAGGGCGGCAATGAGCAGTTCTTC.

V gene TRBV7-9 combines with J gene TRBJ2-1; 7 nucleotides line up with TRBD2. Germline assignment: CDR1 SEHNR and CDR2 FQNEAQ (reference sequence). V shed 5 bases, J shed 3 bases, and the junction held 7 bases outside the gene matches. The CDR3 contains 15 residues. CDR3 sequence: CASSPGLTVYNEQFF. CDR3 coding DNA: TGTGCCAGCAGCCCGGGACTAACAGTCTACAATGAGCAGTTCTTC.

The chain recombines TRBV20-1 with TRBJ2-5; unclear D gene. The length of the CDR3 is 15 residues. Trimming left V 0 bases short and J 0 bases short, with 11 bases between. CDR1 DFQATT and CDR2 SNEGSKA come from the germline V gene (reference sequence). This chain's CDR3 is CSARDLGEDQETQYF. CDR3 sequence (DNA): TGCAGTGCTAGAGATCTTGGGGAAGACCAAGAGACCCAGTACTTC.

This clonotype was seen more than once but under ten times. J is TRBJ2-7 and V is TRBV9; 10 bases match TRBD1. The ends lost 0 bases at V and 3 bases at J; junction bases unmatched: 6. Germline CDR1 and CDR2: SGDLS and YYNGEE. The CDR3 extends over 16 amino acids. The CDR3 spells CASSVGSGTGDYEQYF. In DNA, the CDR3 is TGTGCCAGCAGCGTAGGGAGCGGGACAGGGGACTACGAGCAGTACTTC.

J is TRBJ2-1 and V is TRBV6-1; the match to TRBD2 covers 9 bases. The CDR3 extends over 16 amino acids. J was trimmed by 9 bases and V by 6 bases; bases with no gene match: 15. CDR1 is MNHNS and CDR2 is SASEGT in the germline V gene. The CDR3 region is CASRPGVAGEVGEQFF. The CDR3 DNA is TGTGCCAGCAGACCGGGGGTAGCGGGAGAGGTCGGTGAGCAGTTCTTC.